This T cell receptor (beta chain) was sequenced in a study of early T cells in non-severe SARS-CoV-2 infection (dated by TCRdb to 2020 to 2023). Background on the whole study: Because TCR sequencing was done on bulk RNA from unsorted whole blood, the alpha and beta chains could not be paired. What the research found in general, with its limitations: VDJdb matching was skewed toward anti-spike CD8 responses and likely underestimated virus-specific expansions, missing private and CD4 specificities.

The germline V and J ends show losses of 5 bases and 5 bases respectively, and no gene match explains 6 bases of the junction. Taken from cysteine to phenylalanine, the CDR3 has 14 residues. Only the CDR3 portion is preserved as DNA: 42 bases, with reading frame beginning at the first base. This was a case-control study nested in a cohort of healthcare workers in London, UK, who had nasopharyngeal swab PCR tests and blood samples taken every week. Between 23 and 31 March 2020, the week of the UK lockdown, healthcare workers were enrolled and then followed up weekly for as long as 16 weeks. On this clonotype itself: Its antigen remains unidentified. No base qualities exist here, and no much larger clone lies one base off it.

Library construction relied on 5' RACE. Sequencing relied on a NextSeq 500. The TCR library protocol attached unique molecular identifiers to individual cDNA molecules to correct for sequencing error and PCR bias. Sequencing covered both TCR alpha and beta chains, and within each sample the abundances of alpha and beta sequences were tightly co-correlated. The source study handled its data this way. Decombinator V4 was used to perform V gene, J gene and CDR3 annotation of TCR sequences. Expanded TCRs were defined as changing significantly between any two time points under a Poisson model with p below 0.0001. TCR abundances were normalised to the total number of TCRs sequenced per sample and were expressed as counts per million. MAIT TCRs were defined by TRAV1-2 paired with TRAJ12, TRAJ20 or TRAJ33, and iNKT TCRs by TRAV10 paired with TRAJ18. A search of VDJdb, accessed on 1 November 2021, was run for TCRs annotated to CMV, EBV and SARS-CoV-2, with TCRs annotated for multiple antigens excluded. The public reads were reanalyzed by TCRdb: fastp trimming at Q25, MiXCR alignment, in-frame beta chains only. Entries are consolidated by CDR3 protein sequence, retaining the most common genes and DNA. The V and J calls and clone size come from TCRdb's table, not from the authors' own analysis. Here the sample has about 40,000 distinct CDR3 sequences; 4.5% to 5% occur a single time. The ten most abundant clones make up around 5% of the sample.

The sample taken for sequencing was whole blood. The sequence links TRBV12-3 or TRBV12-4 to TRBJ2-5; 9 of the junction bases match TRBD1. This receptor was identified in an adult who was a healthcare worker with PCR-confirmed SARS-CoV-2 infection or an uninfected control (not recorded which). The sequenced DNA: TGTGCCAGCAGTGACCGGGACAGGGTTGAGACCCAGTACTTC. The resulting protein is CASSDRDRVETQYF.